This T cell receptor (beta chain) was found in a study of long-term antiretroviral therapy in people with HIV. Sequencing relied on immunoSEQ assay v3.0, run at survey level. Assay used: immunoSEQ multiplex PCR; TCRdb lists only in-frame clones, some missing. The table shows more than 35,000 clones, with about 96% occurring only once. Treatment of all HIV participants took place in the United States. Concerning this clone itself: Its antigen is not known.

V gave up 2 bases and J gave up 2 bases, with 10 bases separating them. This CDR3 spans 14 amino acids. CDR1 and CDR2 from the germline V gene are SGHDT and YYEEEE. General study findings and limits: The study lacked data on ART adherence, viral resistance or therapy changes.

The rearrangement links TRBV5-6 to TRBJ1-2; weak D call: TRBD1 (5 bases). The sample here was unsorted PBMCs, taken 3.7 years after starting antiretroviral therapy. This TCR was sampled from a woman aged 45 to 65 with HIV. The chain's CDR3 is CASSLQDLNYGYTF. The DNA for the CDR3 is TGTGCCAGCAGCTTACAGGACCTCAACTATGGCTACACCTTC.